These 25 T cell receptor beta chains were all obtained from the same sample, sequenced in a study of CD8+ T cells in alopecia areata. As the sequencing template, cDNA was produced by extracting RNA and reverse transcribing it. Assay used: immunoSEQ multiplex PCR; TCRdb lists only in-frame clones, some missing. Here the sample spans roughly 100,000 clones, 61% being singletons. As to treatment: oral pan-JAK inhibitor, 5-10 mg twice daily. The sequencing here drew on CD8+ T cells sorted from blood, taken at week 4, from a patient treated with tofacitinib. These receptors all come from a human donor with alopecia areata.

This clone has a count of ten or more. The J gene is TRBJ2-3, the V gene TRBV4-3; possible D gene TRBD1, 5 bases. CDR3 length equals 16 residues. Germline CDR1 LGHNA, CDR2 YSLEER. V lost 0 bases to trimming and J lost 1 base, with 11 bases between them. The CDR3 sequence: CASSQDIGVGTDTQYF. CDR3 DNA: TGCGCCAGCAGCCAAGATATAGGGGTTGGCACAGATACGCAGTATTTT.

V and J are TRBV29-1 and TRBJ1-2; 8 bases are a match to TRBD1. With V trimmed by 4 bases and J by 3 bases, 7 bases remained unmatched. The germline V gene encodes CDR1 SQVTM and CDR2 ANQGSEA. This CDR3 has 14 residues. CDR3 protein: CSVVTGQADYGYTF. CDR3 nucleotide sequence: TGCAGCGTTGTAACGGGACAGGCGGACTATGGCTACACCTTC.

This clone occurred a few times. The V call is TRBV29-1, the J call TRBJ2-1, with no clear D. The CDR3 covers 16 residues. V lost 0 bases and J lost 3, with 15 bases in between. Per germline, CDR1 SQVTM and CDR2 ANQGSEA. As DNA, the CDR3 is TGCAGCGTTGAAGATCTTTTCACCAAACGCTACAATGAGCAGTTCTTC. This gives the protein CSVEDLFTKRYNEQFF.

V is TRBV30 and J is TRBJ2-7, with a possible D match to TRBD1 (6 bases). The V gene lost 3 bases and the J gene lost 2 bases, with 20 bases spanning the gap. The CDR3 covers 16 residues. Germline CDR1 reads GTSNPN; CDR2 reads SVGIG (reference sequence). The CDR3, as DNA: TGTGCCTGGAGCGCTGGCCCGGGACAAGGGCCCTACGAGCAGTACTTC. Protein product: CAWSAGPGQGPYEQYF.

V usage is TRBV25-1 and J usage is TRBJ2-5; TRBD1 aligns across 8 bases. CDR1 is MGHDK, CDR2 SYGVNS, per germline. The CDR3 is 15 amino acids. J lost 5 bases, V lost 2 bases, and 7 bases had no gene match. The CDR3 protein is CASSEGQGLGETQYF. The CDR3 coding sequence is TGTGCCAGCAGTGAAGGACAGGGATTAGGCGAGACCCAGTACTTC.

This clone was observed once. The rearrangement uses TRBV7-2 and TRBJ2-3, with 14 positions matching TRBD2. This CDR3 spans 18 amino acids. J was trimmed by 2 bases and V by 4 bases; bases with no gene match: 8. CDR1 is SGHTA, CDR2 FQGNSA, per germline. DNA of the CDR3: TGTGCCAGCAGCTGGGGACTAGCGGGGGCCATACTCACAGATACGCAGTATTTT. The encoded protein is CASSWGLAGAILTDTQYF.

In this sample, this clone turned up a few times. In DNA form, the CDR3 reads TGTGCCATCAGTGAAGCGTACAGGGGTTTGGAGACCCAGTACTTC. Amino acids: CAISEAYRGLETQYF. The chain links TRBV10-3 to TRBJ2-5, with 7 bases matching TRBD1. The germline CDR1 and CDR2 sequences are ENHRY and SYGVKD. V was clipped by 3 bases and J by 5 bases; unmatched bases: 9. This CDR3 spans 15 amino acids.

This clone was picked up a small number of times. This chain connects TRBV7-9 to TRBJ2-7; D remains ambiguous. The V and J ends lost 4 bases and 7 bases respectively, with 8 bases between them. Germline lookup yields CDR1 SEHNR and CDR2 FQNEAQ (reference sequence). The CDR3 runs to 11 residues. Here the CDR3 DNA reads TGTGCCAGCAGCTCGATATTAGAGCAGTACTTC. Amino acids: CASSSILEQYF.

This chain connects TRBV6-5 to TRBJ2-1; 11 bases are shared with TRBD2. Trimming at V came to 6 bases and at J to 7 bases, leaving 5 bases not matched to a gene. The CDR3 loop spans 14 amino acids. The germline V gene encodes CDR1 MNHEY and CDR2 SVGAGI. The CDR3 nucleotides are TGTGCCAGCAGCTCGGGACTAGCGGTAAATGAGCAGTTCTTC. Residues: CASSSGLAVNEQFF.

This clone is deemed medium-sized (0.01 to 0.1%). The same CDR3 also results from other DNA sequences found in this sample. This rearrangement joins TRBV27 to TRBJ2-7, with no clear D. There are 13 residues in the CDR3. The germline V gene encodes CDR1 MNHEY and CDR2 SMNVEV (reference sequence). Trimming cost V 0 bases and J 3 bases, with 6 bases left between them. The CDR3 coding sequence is TGTGCCAGCAGTTTATCGATAGGCTACGAGCAGTACTTC. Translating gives CASSLSIGYEQYF.

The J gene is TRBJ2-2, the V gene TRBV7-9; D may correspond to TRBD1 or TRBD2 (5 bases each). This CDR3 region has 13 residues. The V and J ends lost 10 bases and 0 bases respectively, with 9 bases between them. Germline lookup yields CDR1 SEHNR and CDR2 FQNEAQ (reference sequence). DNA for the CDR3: TGTGCCACCGGGACCACGAACACCGGGGAGCTGTTTTTT. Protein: CATGTTNTGELFF.

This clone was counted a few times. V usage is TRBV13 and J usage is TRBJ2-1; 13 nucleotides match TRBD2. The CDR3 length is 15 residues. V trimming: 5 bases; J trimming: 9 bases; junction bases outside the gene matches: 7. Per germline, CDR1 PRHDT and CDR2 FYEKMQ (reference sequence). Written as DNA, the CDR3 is TGTGCCAGCAGCGCCACTAGCGGGAGGGCTAGTGAGCAGTTCTTC. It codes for CASSATSGRASEQFF.

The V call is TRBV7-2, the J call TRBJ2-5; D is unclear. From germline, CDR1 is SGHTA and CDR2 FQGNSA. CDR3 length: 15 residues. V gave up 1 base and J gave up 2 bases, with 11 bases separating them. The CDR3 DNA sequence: TGTGCCAGCAGCTTAGAGGCGGCAGTACAAGAGACCCAGTACTTC. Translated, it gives CASSLEAAVQETQYF. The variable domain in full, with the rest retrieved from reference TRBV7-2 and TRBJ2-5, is GAGVSQSPSNKVTEKGKDVELRCDPISGHTALYWYRQSLGQGLEFLIYFQGNSAPDKSGLPSDRFSAERTGGSVSTLTIQRTQQEDSAVYLCASSLEAAVQETQYFGPGTRLLVL.

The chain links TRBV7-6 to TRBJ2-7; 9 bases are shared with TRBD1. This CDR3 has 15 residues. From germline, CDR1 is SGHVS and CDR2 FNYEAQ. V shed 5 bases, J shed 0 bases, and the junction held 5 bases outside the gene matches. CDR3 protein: CASSVGTGYSYEQYF. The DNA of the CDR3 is TGTGCCAGCAGCGTGGGGACAGGGTACTCCTACGAGCAGTACTTC.

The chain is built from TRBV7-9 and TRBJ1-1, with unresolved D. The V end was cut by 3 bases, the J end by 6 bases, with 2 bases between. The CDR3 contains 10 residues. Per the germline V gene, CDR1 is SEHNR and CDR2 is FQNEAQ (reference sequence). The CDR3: CASSFAEAFF. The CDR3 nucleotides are TGTGCCAGCAGCTTCGCTGAAGCTTTCTTT.

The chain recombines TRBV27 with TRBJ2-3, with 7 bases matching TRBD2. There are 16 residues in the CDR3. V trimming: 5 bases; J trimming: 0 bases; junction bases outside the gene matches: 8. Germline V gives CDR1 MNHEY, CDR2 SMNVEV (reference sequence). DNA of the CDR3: TGTGCCAGCAGTCCACAGCGGGGATATAGCACAGATACGCAGTATTTT. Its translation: CASSPQRGYSTDTQYF.

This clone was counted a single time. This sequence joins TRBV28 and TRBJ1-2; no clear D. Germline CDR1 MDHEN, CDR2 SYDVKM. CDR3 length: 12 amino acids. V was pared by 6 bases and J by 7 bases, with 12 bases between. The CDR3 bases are TGTGCCAGCAGCCACGATCCGGCTGGCTACACCTTC. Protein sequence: CASSHDPAGYTF.

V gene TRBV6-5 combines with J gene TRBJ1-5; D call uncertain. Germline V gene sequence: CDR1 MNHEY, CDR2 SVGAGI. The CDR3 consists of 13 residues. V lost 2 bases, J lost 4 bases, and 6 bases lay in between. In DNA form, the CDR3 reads TGTGCCAGCAGTTACACGGGAAATCAGCCCCAGCATTTT. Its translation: CASSYTGNQPQHF.

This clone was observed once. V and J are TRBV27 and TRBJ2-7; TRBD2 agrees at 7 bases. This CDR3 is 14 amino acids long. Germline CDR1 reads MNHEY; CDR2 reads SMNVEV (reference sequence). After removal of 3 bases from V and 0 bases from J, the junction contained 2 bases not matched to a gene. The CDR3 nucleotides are TGTGCCAGCAGTTTTGGCGGGAGCTCCTACGAGCAGTACTTC. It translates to CASSFGGSSYEQYF.

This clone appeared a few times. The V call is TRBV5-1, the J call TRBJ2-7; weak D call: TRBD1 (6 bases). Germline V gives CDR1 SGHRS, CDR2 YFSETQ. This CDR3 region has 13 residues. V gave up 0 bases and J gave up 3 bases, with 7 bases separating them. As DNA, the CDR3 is TGCGCCAGCAGCTTGGAGGACAGCTACGAGCAGTACTTC. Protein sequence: CASSLEDSYEQYF. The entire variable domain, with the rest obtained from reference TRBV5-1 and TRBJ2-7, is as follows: KAGVTQTPRYLIKTRGQQVTLSCSPISGHRSVSWYQQTPGQGLQFLFEYFSETQRNKGNFPGRFSGRQFSNSRSEMNVSTLELGDSALYLCASSLEDSYEQYFGPGTRLTVT.

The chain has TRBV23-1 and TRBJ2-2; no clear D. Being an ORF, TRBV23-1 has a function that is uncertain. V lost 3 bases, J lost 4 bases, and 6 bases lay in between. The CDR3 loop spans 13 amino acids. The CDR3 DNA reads TGCGCCAGCAGTCATTGGGCCACCGGGGAGCTGTTTTTT. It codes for CASSHWATGELFF.

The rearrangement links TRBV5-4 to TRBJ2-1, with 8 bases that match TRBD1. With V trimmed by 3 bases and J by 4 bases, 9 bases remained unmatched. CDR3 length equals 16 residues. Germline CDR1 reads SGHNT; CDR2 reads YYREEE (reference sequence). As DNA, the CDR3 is TGTGCCAGCAGCTCGCACCAGGGGGCAGGGTACAATGAGCAGTTCTTC. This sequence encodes CASSSHQGAGYNEQFF.

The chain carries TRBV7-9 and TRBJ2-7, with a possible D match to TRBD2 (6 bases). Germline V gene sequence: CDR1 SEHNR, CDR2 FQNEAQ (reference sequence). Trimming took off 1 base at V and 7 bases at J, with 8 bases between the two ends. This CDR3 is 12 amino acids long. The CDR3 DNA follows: TGTGCCAGCAGCTTAGGTGGGAGGGAGCAGTACTTC. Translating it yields CASSLGGREQYF.

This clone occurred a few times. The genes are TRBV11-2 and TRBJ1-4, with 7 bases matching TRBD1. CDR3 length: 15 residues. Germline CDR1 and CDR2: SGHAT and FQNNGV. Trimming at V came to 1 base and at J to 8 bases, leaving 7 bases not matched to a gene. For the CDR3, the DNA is TGTGCCAGCAGCTTAGGGACAGGCTCTCGAGAAAAACTGTTTTTT. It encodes CASSLGTGSREKLFF.

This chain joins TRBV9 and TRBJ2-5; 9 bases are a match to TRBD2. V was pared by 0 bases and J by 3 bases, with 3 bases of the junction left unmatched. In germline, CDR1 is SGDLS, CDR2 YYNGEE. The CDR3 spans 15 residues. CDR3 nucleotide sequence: TGTGCCAGCAGCGTAGAGGAGCGGGAGGAAGAGACCCAGTACTTC. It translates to CASSVEEREEETQYF.